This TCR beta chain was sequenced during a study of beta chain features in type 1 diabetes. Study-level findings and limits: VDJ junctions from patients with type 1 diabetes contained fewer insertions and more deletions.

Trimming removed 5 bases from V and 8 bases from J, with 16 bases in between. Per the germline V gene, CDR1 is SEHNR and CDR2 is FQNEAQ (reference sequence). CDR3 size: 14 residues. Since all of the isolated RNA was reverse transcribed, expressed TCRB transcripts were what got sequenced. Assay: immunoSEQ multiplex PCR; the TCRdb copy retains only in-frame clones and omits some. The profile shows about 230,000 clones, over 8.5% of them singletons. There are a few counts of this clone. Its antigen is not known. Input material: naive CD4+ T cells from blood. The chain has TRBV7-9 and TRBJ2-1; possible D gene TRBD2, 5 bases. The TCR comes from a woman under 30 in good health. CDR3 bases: TGTGCCAGCAGCCCCCCATCCCTAGCCTATGAGCAGTTCTTC. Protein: CASSPPSLAYEQFF.